Shown below are 27 T cell receptor beta chains from a single sample sequenced in a study of cytomegalovirus exposure and HLA in healthy donors. 13 Jbeta primers and 60 Vbeta primers were used for the PCR. Using immunoSEQ multiplex PCR, the repertoire was profiled, and TCRdb retains in-frame clones only, with some absent. The sample consists of 95,000 to 150,000 clones, roughly 80% of them appearing once. Sequences were obtained from PBMCs. The receptors were sampled from a woman between 40 and 55 years old in good health and CMV-seropositive.

This clone came up once. The rearrangement joins TRBV5-1 to TRBJ1-1; 10 bases fit TRBD1. Looked up from germline, CDR1 is SGHRS and CDR2 is YFSETQ. Trimming removed 0 bases from V and 6 bases from J; junction bases left unmatched: 11. This CDR3 has 17 amino acids. The CDR3 loop is CASSLEGTGVSTAEAFF. The CDR3 DNA is TGCGCCAGCAGCTTGGAAGGGACAGGGGTCTCCACGGCTGAAGCTTTCTTT. Drawing the rest from reference TRBV5-1 and TRBJ1-1, the complete variable domain is KAGVTQTPRYLIKTRGQQVTLSCSPISGHRSVSWYQQTPGQGLQFLFEYFSETQRNKGNFPGRFSGRQFSNSRSEMNVSTLELGDSALYLCASSLEGTGVSTAEAFFGQGTRLTVV.

V gene TRBV9 combines with J gene TRBJ2-3, with TRBD2 matching over 9 bases. CDR3 length: 14 amino acids. The V segment lost 0 bases and the J segment 8 bases; nucleotides outside the gene matches: 4. CDR1 and CDR2 from the germline V gene are SGDLS and YYNGEE. The DNA of the CDR3 is TGTGCCAGCAGCGTAGAATTAGCGGGGGTTACGCAGTATTTT. Its translation: CASSVELAGVTQYF.

The J gene is TRBJ2-3, the V gene TRBV9; 8 bases map to TRBD2. The V and J ends lost 0 bases and 2 bases, in that order; junction bases with no gene match: 11. The CDR3 has 18 residues. Germline V gives CDR1 SGDLS, CDR2 YYNGEE. CDR3: CASSVEISSGGYTDTQYF. DNA for the CDR3: TGTGCCAGCAGCGTAGAGATTTCCAGCGGGGGCTACACAGATACGCAGTATTTT.

J is TRBJ1-2 and V is TRBV10-3, with D unresolved. CDR1 is ENHRY and CDR2 is SYGVKD in the germline V gene. The CDR3 loop spans 18 amino acids. V lost 3 bases and J 5 bases, leaving 25 bases between the germline ends. CDR3: CAISERSRSGESVYGYTF. The CDR3 nucleotides read TGTGCCATCAGTGAAAGATCCAGAAGCGGGGAGTCTGTGTATGGCTACACCTTC.

Only one count was recorded for this clone. J is TRBJ2-2 and V is TRBV15, with D possibly TRBD1 on 6 matching bases. This CDR3 contains 14 residues. Between the trimmed V and J ends, which lost 3 bases and 6 bases, there was a span of 11 bases. The germline CDR1 and CDR2 sequences are LNHNV and YYDKDF (reference sequence). DNA for the CDR3: TGTGCCACCAGCAGTTCAGGGGTTCCCGGGGAGCTGTTTTTT. This translates into CATSSSGVPGELFF.

CDR3 nucleotides: TGTGCCATCAGTGAGCGCGGACTAGCGGGAGACACCGGGGAGCTGTTTTTT. Its translation is CAISERGLAGDTGELFF. The rearrangement uses TRBV10-3 and TRBJ2-2; TRBD2 matches at 13 bases. Germline-derived CDR1 and CDR2 are ENHRY and SYGVKD. After removal of 2 bases from V and 3 bases from J, the junction contained 3 bases not matched to a gene. CDR3 length: 17 residues.

This sequence joins TRBV6-5 and TRBJ1-1; D is undetermined. The germline CDR1 and CDR2 sequences are MNHEY and SVGAGI. The ends were cut back, 2 bases at V and 4 bases at J, with 14 bases in the middle. CDR3 length: 15 amino acids. The CDR3 is CASSYVARGGTEAFF. CDR3 DNA: TGTGCCAGCAGTTACGTTGCCCGAGGTGGCACTGAAGCTTTCTTT.

The chain is built from TRBV11-3 and TRBJ2-5; D may be TRBD2 (6 bases). This CDR3 is 15 amino acids long. The V gene lost 5 bases and the J gene lost 5 bases, with 18 bases spanning the gap. Germline CDR1 reads SGHNT; CDR2 reads YENEEA. The CDR3 coding sequence is TGTGCCAGCAGCCTAGTGGGAGGCAAGAGTGAGACCCAGTACTTC. Protein sequence: CASSLVGGKSETQYF.

This chain connects TRBV5-4 to TRBJ1-2; tentative D call: TRBD1 (5 bases). CDR3 length: 14 amino acids. Germline V gene data show CDR1 as SGHNT and CDR2 as YYREEE (reference sequence). V dropped 4 bases and J dropped 4 bases, with 14 bases sitting between them. CDR3 in DNA: TGTGCCAGCAGCGGCTACCGACAGATCTATGGCTACACCTTC. It codes for CASSGYRQIYGYTF.

This sequence joins TRBV6-5 and TRBJ1-5; possibly TRBD1 for D (5 bases). The germline CDR1 and CDR2 sequences are MNHEY and SVGAGI. This CDR3 has 14 residues. Trimming took off 6 bases at V and 7 bases at J, with 16 bases between the two ends. CDR3 region: CASSDGGRSQPQHF. The CDR3 region has the DNA TGTGCCAGCAGCGACGGGGGGAGGTCGCAGCCCCAGCATTTT.

This clone came up a few times. The rearrangement uses TRBV27 and TRBJ1-2; D is perhaps TRBD1 (5 bases). The CDR3 contains 13 residues. CDR1 and CDR2 (germline): MNHEY, SMNVEV (reference sequence). V lost 2 bases to trimming and J lost 8 bases, with 12 bases between them. CDR3 amino acids: CASSLGAGRGYTF. In nucleotides, the CDR3 is TGTGCCAGCAGTTTAGGGGCAGGGCGGGGCTACACCTTC.

This clone was seen only a few times. No conserved phenylalanine or tryptophan is present at the end of the CDR3, so a read error is the likely explanation. Because the CDR3's place on the DNA is in doubt, the DNA is left out and the CDR3 is given as listed by TCRdb. The rearrangement links TRBV14 to TRBJ2-7; no check of the table's D call, TRBD2, against the DNA was made. The V gene's germline CDR1 is SGHDN and CDR2 FVKESK. Ends included, the CDR3 has 9 residues. CDR3 region: CASSQDGTG.

The gene calls are TRBV18 and TRBJ1-2; the D gene is possibly TRBD1 (5 bases). Deletions cut 3 bases from V and 0 bases from J, with 20 bases between. The CDR3 extends over 18 amino acids. Looked up from germline, CDR1 is KGHSH and CDR2 is LQKENI. CDR3 residues: CASSPAYGGDGANYGYTF. The CDR3 DNA reads as TGTGCCAGCTCACCGGCGTACGGGGGGGACGGAGCTAACTATGGCTACACCTTC. Together with reference TRBV18 and TRBJ1-2, the CDR3 gives the full variable domain: NAGVMQNPRHLVRRRGQEARLRCSPMKGHSHVYWYRQLPEEGLKFMVYLQKENIIDESGMPKERFSAEFPKEGPSILRIQQVVRGDSAAYFCASSPAYGGDGANYGYTFGSGTRLTVV.

The J gene is TRBJ1-4, the V gene TRBV2, with TRBD1 matching 7 bases. Germline lookup yields CDR1 SNHLY and CDR2 FYNNEI. The junction had 8 bases not matched to a gene; V was cut back by 4 bases and J by 0 bases. The CDR3 is made up of 17 amino acids. CDR3 residues: CASSARTGPTTNEKLFF. The CDR3 nucleotides read TGTGCCAGCAGTGCCCGGACAGGCCCAACAACTAATGAAAAACTGTTTTTT.

This clone was detected only once. This chain uses TRBV27 with TRBJ1-5; 9 nucleotides line up with TRBD1. Germline V gives CDR1 MNHEY, CDR2 SMNVEV (reference sequence). This CDR3 is 16 amino acids long. V lost 3 bases, J lost 7 bases, and 10 bases stayed unmatched. CDR3: CASSFSGTGGQQPQHF. The CDR3 DNA reads TGTGCCAGCAGTTTTAGCGGTACAGGGGGCCAGCAGCCCCAGCATTTT.

The rearrangement uses TRBV2 and TRBJ1-5; possible D gene TRBD1, 6 bases. The V gene lost 3 bases and the J gene lost 6 bases, with 15 bases spanning the gap. Germline lookup yields CDR1 SNHLY and CDR2 FYNNEI. This CDR3 comprises 15 residues. The CDR3 nucleotides are TGTGCCAGCAGTGATCGTCAGGGGATTAGTCAGCCCCAGCATTTT. Its protein is CASSDRQGISQPQHF.

The chain recombines TRBV2 with TRBJ2-7; D gene ambiguous. The CDR3 contains 14 residues. The ends were cut back, 3 bases at V and 2 bases at J, with 11 bases in the middle. CDR1 and CDR2 from the germline V gene are SNHLY and FYNNEI. This CDR3 is CASSDAPVAYEQYF. The CDR3 nucleotides are TGTGCCAGCAGTGATGCGCCGGTAGCCTACGAGCAGTACTTC.

The rearrangement joins TRBV5-1 to TRBJ1-2; 9 bases are a match to TRBD1. Germline V CDR1 and CDR2: SGHRS, YFSETQ. This CDR3 has 15 amino acids. Unmatched junction bases numbered 3, after V lost 2 bases and J lost 1 base. Written as DNA, the CDR3 is TGCGCCAGCAGCTTCAAGGGACAGGGTAACTATGGCTACACCTTC. It specifies CASSFKGQGNYGYTF.

This clone has a handful of counts. V is TRBV6-1 and J is TRBJ2-1, with a tentative D call TRBD2 (5 bases). Per the germline V gene, CDR1 is MNHNS and CDR2 is SASEGT. This CDR3 spans 14 amino acids. Trimming cost V 0 bases and J 4 bases, with 7 bases left between them. CDR3 sequence: CASSEAGLYNEQFF. In DNA form, the CDR3 reads TGTGCCAGCAGTGAAGCTGGACTGTACAATGAGCAGTTCTTC.

The chain combines TRBV11-2 with TRBJ1-1, with 7 positions matching TRBD1. Per germline, CDR1 SGHAT and CDR2 FQNNGV. With 5 bases clipped from V and 7 bases from J, the junction kept 22 bases outside the gene matches. This CDR3 has 18 residues. The CDR3 here is CASSPPRKSTGSRDEAFF. Written as DNA, the CDR3 is TGTGCCAGCAGCCCGCCCCGTAAATCGACAGGGAGTAGGGATGAAGCTTTCTTT.

This chain links TRBV15 with TRBJ2-5; TRBD1 matches at 10 bases. J lost 5 bases, V lost 9 bases, and 9 bases had no gene match. The CDR3 covers 14 residues. The germline V gene encodes CDR1 LNHNV and CDR2 YYDKDF (reference sequence). Here the CDR3 reads CATSLDRGLETQYF. The CDR3, as DNA: TGTGCCACTAGCCTCGACAGGGGGCTGGAGACCCAGTACTTC.

V and J are TRBV5-8 and TRBJ2-7, with TRBD1 matching 7 bases. The germline V gene encodes CDR1 SGHTS and CDR2 YDEGEE. Trimming cost V 3 bases and J 6 bases; bases outside gene matches: 9. This CDR3 has 14 amino acids. The CDR3 loop is CASSWTGRGSEQYF. CDR3 DNA: TGTGCCAGCAGCTGGACAGGTCGCGGAAGCGAGCAGTACTTC.

The chain has TRBV19 and TRBJ2-5; 12 nucleotides align to TRBD2. Per the germline V gene, CDR1 is LNHDA and CDR2 is SQIVND (reference sequence). V was pared by 3 bases and J by 5 bases, with 4 bases of the junction left unmatched. The CDR3 spans 15 residues. DNA of the CDR3: TGTGCCAGTAGTATGGCACTAGCGGGGGGTGAGACCCAGTACTTC. Its translation: CASSMALAGGETQYF.

CDR3 sequence reads: CASSTPGLAGLSYEQYF. For the CDR3, the DNA is TGTGCCAGTAGTACGCCGGGACTAGCGGGCCTATCCTACGAGCAGTACTTC. The V and J genes are TRBV19 and TRBJ2-7; 12 bases are a match to TRBD2. The CDR3 length is 17 residues. The germline V gene encodes CDR1 LNHDA and CDR2 SQIVND (reference sequence). J gave up 1 base and V 4 bases, and 8 bases lay outside the gene matches. The entire variable domain, with the rest obtained from reference TRBV19 and TRBJ2-7, is as follows: DGGITQSPKYLFRKEGQNVTLSCEQNLNHDAMYWYRQDPGQGLRLIYYSQIVNDFQKGDIAEGYSVSREKKESFPLTVTSAQKNPTAFYLCASSTPGLAGLSYEQYFGPGTRLTVT.

The chain is built from TRBV15 and TRBJ1-1, with a tentative D call TRBD1 (6 bases). Trimming removed 9 bases from V and 12 bases from J, with 20 bases in between. This CDR3 has 12 residues. Germline CDR1 and CDR2: LNHNV and YYDKDF (reference sequence). The CDR3 nucleotides are TGTGCCACTGGCCGACTAGCTCAGGGGACTTTCTTT. Its translation is CATGRLAQGTFF.

This chain links TRBV30 with TRBJ1-6, with D perhaps TRBD1 (6 bases). Germline assignment: CDR1 GTSNPN and CDR2 SVGIG (reference sequence). CDR3 size: 15 residues. Trimming left V 0 bases short and J 10 bases short, with 16 bases between. The CDR3 here is CAWSVGPTGSSPLHF. The CDR3 DNA reads TGTGCCTGGAGTGTAGGTCCTACAGGGTCCTCACCCCTCCACTTT.

The chain employs TRBV27 and TRBJ1-4; TRBD1 aligns across 9 bases. The CDR3 sequence is 14 residues long. The V segment lost 5 bases and the J segment 4 bases; nucleotides outside the gene matches: 2. Germline CDR1 reads MNHEY; CDR2 reads SMNVEV (reference sequence). The CDR3 is CASSNRGHNEKLFF. The CDR3 DNA is TGTGCCAGCAGTAACAGGGGGCATAATGAAAAACTGTTTTTT.